The 13 T cell receptor beta chains in this list originate from one sample, sequenced in a study of T cells in Graves' hyperthyroidism and ophthalmopathy. Amplification yielded TCR beta CDR3 regions, with RNA transcripts as the source. HTBI primers were the set used in a first-round RT-PCR of the TCR CDR3. TCRdb redid the calling of the multiplex PCR reads with MiXCR, one entry per CDR3 protein. Here the sample spans around 520,000 distinct CDR3 sequences, 14% being singletons. Sequenced: blood. The origin of the receptors is a woman aged 35 to 49 with Graves' hyperthyroidism.

This clonotype appeared many times. V gene TRBV2 combines with J gene TRBJ1-3, with D tentatively TRBD1 (6 bases). Germline V gene lookup returns CDR1 SNHLY and CDR2 FYNNEI. The germline V and J ends were trimmed by 4 bases and 1 base, with 11 bases remaining between them. The length of the CDR3 is 15 residues. CDR3 loop: CASSGTEASGNTIYF. CDR3 in DNA: TGTGCCAGCAGTGGGACAGAGGCATCTGGAAACACCATATATTTT. Supplemented by reference TRBV2 and TRBJ1-3, the full variable domain reads EPEVTQTPSHQVTQMGQEVILRCVPISNHLYFYWYRQILGQKVEFLVSFYNNEISEKSEIFDDQFSVERPDGSNFTLKIRSTKLEDSAMYFCASSGTEASGNTIYFGEGSWLTVV.

This clonotype was counted only a few times. CDR3 protein: CASWTANYGYTF. The CDR3 bases are TGTGCCAGTTGGACGGCTAACTATGGCTACACCTTC. This rearrangement joins TRBV28 to TRBJ1-2; D gene unclear. V lost 9 bases and J 0 bases, leaving 8 bases between the germline ends. Per germline, CDR1 MDHEN and CDR2 SYDVKM. The CDR3 extends over 12 amino acids.

This clonotype was counted only a few times. The V call is TRBV6-2 or TRBV6-3, the J call TRBJ2-2, with D perhaps TRBD1 or TRBD2 (5 bases each). This CDR3 contains 21 residues. CDR1 and CDR2 from the germline V gene are MNHEY and SVGEGT. Trimming cost V 2 bases and J 10 bases, with 35 bases left between them. The CDR3 nucleotides read TGTGCCAGCAGTTACGGTCTTGGTTTAGGAGTCTCGGGGCGTTGGCCAGAGGAGCTGTTTTTT. Translating gives CASSYGLGLGVSGRWPEELFF.

Only a few counts were recorded for this clonotype. The J gene is TRBJ1-1, the V gene TRBV2, with TRBD1 matching over 11 bases. V trimming: 6 bases; J trimming: 4 bases; junction bases outside the gene matches: 4. This CDR3 has 14 residues. Germline assignment: CDR1 SNHLY and CDR2 FYNNEI. The CDR3 here is CASRWTGGVTEAFF. CDR3 nucleotides: TGTGCCAGCAGGTGGACAGGGGGCGTCACTGAAGCTTTCTTT.

This clonotype came up many times. V and J are TRBV28 and TRBJ1-1, with 7 bases that match TRBD1. This CDR3 is 14 amino acids long. CDR1 is MDHEN and CDR2 is SYDVKM in the germline V gene. Trimming at V came to 7 bases and at J to 8 bases, leaving 13 bases not matched to a gene. CDR3 in amino acids: CASIPDRAIPEAFF. The CDR3 DNA sequence: TGTGCCAGCATTCCCGACAGGGCGATACCAGAAGCTTTCTTT.

This clonotype occurred a few times. V gene TRBV30 combines with J gene TRBJ1-6; 7 bases are a match to TRBD1. This CDR3 is 14 amino acids long. V was clipped by 4 bases and J by 7 bases; unmatched bases: 7. Germline CDR1 GTSNPN, CDR2 SVGIG (reference sequence). This CDR3 is CAWTDRVGNSPLHF. The CDR3 region has the DNA TGTGCCTGGACCGACAGGGTGGGGAATTCACCCCTCCACTTT.

This clonotype has more than one count but fewer than ten. The J gene is TRBJ2-3, the V gene TRBV20-1; D assignment may be TRBD1 or TRBD2 (6 bases each). V was shortened by 6 bases and J by 5 bases, with 15 bases between the two germline ends. Germline CDR1 reads DFQATT; CDR2 reads SNEGSKA (reference sequence). The length of the CDR3 is 13 residues. Here the CDR3 DNA reads TGCAGTGCCAGGAGGGGGGAGGTAGATACGCAGTATTTT. Protein product: CSARRGEVDTQYF.

Ten or more counts support this clonotype. The V and J genes are TRBV29-1 and TRBJ1-1; no definite D call. The CDR3 has 13 residues. V was trimmed by 1 base and J by 0 bases, leaving 6 bases between them. CDR1 SQVTM and CDR2 ANQGSEA come from the germline V gene. The CDR3 DNA reads as TGCAGCGTTGAAGCACAACTGAACACTGAAGCTTTCTTT. Translated: CSVEAQLNTEAFF.

This chain joins TRBV28 and TRBJ2-1, with 11 positions matching TRBD2. Trimming took 4 bases from V and 8 from J; bases not matched to a gene: 7. Germline lookup yields CDR1 MDHEN and CDR2 SYDVKM. The CDR3 covers 15 residues. This CDR3 is CASSSIAGGPDEQFF. The CDR3 region has the DNA TGTGCCAGCAGTTCGATAGCGGGAGGGCCCGATGAGCAGTTCTTC.

This clonotype was seen a few times. The J gene is TRBJ1-1, the V gene TRBV12-3 or TRBV12-4, with D hard to call. V lost 7 bases to trimming and J lost 0 bases, with 12 bases between them. The CDR3 consists of 14 residues. In nucleotides, the CDR3 is TGTGCCAGCACCCTTCTAGGGTTGAACACTGAAGCTTTCTTT. It encodes CASTLLGLNTEAFF.

This clonotype was picked up many times. This chain connects TRBV28 to TRBJ1-1; no clear D. The V and J ends lost 5 bases and 9 bases respectively, with 10 bases between them. CDR1 is MDHEN, CDR2 SYDVKM, per germline. CDR3 length: 11 amino acids. The CDR3 region is CASSPLEKAFF. The DNA of the CDR3 is TGTGCCAGCAGTCCCCTGGAGAAAGCTTTCTTT.

This clonotype was detected ten times or more. This chain connects TRBV20-1 to TRBJ2-7; D is undetermined. Germline lookup yields CDR1 DFQATT and CDR2 SNEGSKA (reference sequence). The CDR3 has 13 residues. V lost 0 bases and J 4 bases, leaving 10 bases between the germline ends. CDR3 sequence reads: CSARDSWEYEQYF. DNA for the CDR3: TGCAGTGCTAGAGATTCTTGGGAATACGAGCAGTACTTC.

This clonotype has only a few counts. CDR3 region: CATSSRDRLNTEAFF. CDR3 sequence (DNA): TGTGCCACCAGCAGTAGGGACAGATTGAACACTGAAGCTTTCTTT. This rearrangement joins TRBV15 to TRBJ1-1, with 7 bases lining up with TRBD1. Germline CDR1 and CDR2: LNHNV and YYDKDF (reference sequence). The J segment lost 0 bases and the V segment lost 3 bases, leaving 4 bases of the junction unmatched. The CDR3 runs 15 residues.